Listed here are 25 T cell receptor beta chains from one sample, sequenced in a study of T cell repertoires in cytomegalovirus infection. Their antigens are not known. TCRdb ran MiXCR on the reads and lists one entry per CDR3 protein. The repertoire holds some 940,000 distinct CDR3 sequences, with around 30% as singletons. The sample here was cultured CD8+ T cells from PBMCs, taken from culture after CMV antigen stimulation. Receptors were obtained from a human donor in good health (CMV status not recorded). Some clones in this sample may be carry-over from other donors' samples.

V gene TRBV6-2 or TRBV6-3 combines with J gene TRBJ1-1, with D possibly being TRBD1 (6 bases). CDR1 MNHEY and CDR2 SVGEGT come from the germline V gene. The CDR3 is 11 residues long. V lost 7 bases and J 7 bases, leaving 10 bases between the germline ends. As DNA, the CDR3 is TGTGCCAGCAAGATGGACAGTGAAGCTTTCTTT. It translates to CASKMDSEAFF.

The chain joins TRBV18 to TRBJ2-7, with 12 positions matching TRBD1. Looked up from germline, CDR1 is KGHSH and CDR2 is LQKENI. After removal of 6 bases from V and 9 bases from J, the junction contained 9 bases not matched to a gene. The CDR3 is 14 amino acids. The CDR3 spells CASSRDRGLRGQYF. For the CDR3, the DNA is TGTGCCAGCTCGCGGGACAGGGGGCTTCGGGGGCAGTACTTC.

V is TRBV19 and J is TRBJ1-2; 7 positions agree with TRBD1. This CDR3 has 13 residues. With V trimmed by 3 bases and J by 7 bases, 5 bases remained unmatched. The germline gives CDR1 LNHDA, CDR2 SQIVND (reference sequence). The CDR3 nucleotides are TGTGCCAGTAGTATTCGACAGGGTCGTGGCTACACCTTC. Translating gives CASSIRQGRGYTF. Based on the CDR3 plus reference TRBV19 and TRBJ1-2, the full variable domain is DGGITQSPKYLFRKEGQNVTLSCEQNLNHDAMYWYRQDPGQGLRLIYYSQIVNDFQKGDIAEGYSVSREKKESFPLTVTSAQKNPTAFYLCASSIRQGRGYTFGSGTRLTVV.

A remark on this clonotype: The junction and the germline gene differ at one end; a read error may be behind it. The rearrangement uses TRBV12-3 or TRBV12-4 and TRBJ2-2; D gene ambiguous. The CDR3 is made up of 12 amino acids. The DNA for the CDR3 is TGTGTCAGCAGTTACTCTGTCGGGGAGCTGTTTTTT. Translation gives CVSSYSVGELFF.

This rearrangement joins TRBV7-6 to TRBJ2-1, with 12 bases identical to TRBD2. CDR1 SGHVS and CDR2 FNYEAQ come from the germline V gene. The length of the CDR3 is 17 residues. Germline trimming cut 1 base from V and 7 bases from J; bases unmatched to any gene: 8. CDR3 region: CASSLGGPSGGVNEQFF. For the CDR3, the DNA is TGTGCCAGCAGCTTAGGAGGTCCTAGCGGGGGGGTGAATGAGCAGTTCTTC.

The DNA of the CDR3 is TGTGCCAGCAGCGAATCAGGGGGCGAAGCCTATGGCTACACCTTC. It yields the protein CASSESGGEAYGYTF. The chain joins TRBV7-9 to TRBJ1-2; 8 bases are a match to TRBD1. Per germline, CDR1 SEHNR and CDR2 FQNEAQ (reference sequence). The CDR3 is made up of 15 amino acids. The V gene end was trimmed by 5 bases and the J gene end by 4 bases; junction bases not matched to a gene: 9.

Comments on this clonotype: Here the CDR3 omits its conserved ending phenylalanine or tryptophan, so a read error is the likely source. The V gene is TRBV6-5, the J gene TRBJ2-7; tentative D call: TRBD1 (5 bases). Germline CDR1 MNHEY, CDR2 SVGAGI. This CDR3 spans 14 amino acids. Trimming left V 2 bases short and J 5 bases short, with 13 bases between. CDR3 sequence (DNA): TGTGCCAGCAGTTACGCTTCCAGGGTGCACGAGCAGTACTAC. It is translated as CASSYASRVHEQYY.

This clonotype was seen more than once but under ten times. At one of its ends the junction is not consistent with the germline gene, which may arise from a read error. The CDR3 protein is CASSEDRHRYSKQPQHF. The CDR3 DNA is TGTGCCAGCAGTGAGGACAGACACAGATATAGCAAACAGCCCCAGCATTTT. The chain has TRBV2 and TRBJ1-5, with D tentatively TRBD1 (6 bases). CDR3 size: 17 residues. Per the germline V gene, CDR1 is SNHLY and CDR2 is FYNNEI.

This clonotype showed up just a few times. This CDR3 is CASSQRGGYNEQFF. The CDR3 DNA reads TGTGCCAGTTCCCAGCGGGGGGGATACAATGAGCAGTTCTTC. The chain links TRBV7-9 to TRBJ2-1, with 10 bases matching TRBD2. Unmatched junction bases numbered 6, after V lost 9 bases and J lost 4 bases. This CDR3 has 14 residues. The germline V gene encodes CDR1 SEHNR and CDR2 FQNEAQ (reference sequence).

The genes are TRBV15 and TRBJ2-2, with D perhaps given as TRBD1 or TRBD2 (5 bases each). The CDR3 totals 15 residues. V was trimmed by 0 bases and J by 1 base, leaving 6 bases between them. Germline V gene sequence: CDR1 LNHNV, CDR2 YYDKDF (reference sequence). The CDR3 spells CATSRDGGNTGELFF. Written as DNA, the CDR3 is TGTGCCACCAGCAGAGATGGGGGGAACACCGGGGAGCTGTTTTTT.

The V and J genes are TRBV27 and TRBJ1-1; 9 bases match TRBD1. The germline V gene has CDR1 MNHEY and CDR2 SMNVEV (reference sequence). J gave up 3 bases and V 7 bases, and 6 bases lay outside the gene matches. This CDR3 spans 14 amino acids. The CDR3 DNA follows: TGTGCCAGCAAGGAGACAGGGGGGTACACTGAAGCTTTCTTT. It translates to CASKETGGYTEAFF.

In this sample, this clonotype turned up many times. V usage is TRBV7-2 and J usage is TRBJ2-7; tentative D call: TRBD1 (6 bases). CDR1 is SGHTA, CDR2 FQGNSA, per germline. This CDR3 region has 15 residues. V lost 5 bases and J 3 bases, leaving 17 bases between the germline ends. The CDR3 coding sequence is TGTGCCAGCAGCCCGTCTCCAGGGGAAGTCTACGAGCAGTACTTC. Protein: CASSPSPGEVYEQYF.

This chain links TRBV29-1 with TRBJ2-7, with D perhaps TRBD1 (5 bases). The V gene lost 7 bases and the J gene lost 2 bases, with 18 bases spanning the gap. Germline V CDR1 and CDR2: SQVTM, ANQGSEA. The CDR3 covers 14 residues. The CDR3 here is CSAQRLGATYEQYF. The CDR3 nucleotides are TGCAGCGCCCAAAGGCTAGGGGCGACCTACGAGCAGTACTTC.

This clonotype showed up just a few times. The chain links TRBV12-3 or TRBV12-4 to TRBJ1-1; TRBD1 agrees at 8 bases. Trimming cost V 8 bases and J 4 bases; bases outside gene matches: 6. The CDR3 runs to 13 residues. CDR3 in amino acids: CASGTTGATEAFF. CDR3 bases: TGTGCCAGCGGAACGACAGGGGCCACTGAAGCTTTCTTT.

The gene calls are TRBV2 and TRBJ1-2; maybe TRBD1 (5 bases). CDR1 is SNHLY, CDR2 FYNNEI, per germline. The V end was cut by 7 bases, the J end by 4 bases, with 7 bases between. This CDR3 comprises 11 residues. CDR3 residues: CASIGAYGYTF. CDR3 DNA sequence: TGTGCCAGCATAGGGGCCTATGGCTACACCTTC.

This chain uses TRBV12-3 or TRBV12-4 with TRBJ1-2; perhaps TRBD1 as D (5 bases). The length of the CDR3 is 15 residues. V was shortened by 1 base and J by 5 bases, with 14 bases between the two germline ends. DNA of the CDR3: TGTGCCAGCAGTTTAGGGGACCCTCGGGTGTATGGCTACACCTTC. Its protein product is CASSLGDPRVYGYTF.

This clonotype was observed many times. This chain uses TRBV7-9 with TRBJ2-5; D is uncertain. The CDR3 length is 13 residues. The germline V gene encodes CDR1 SEHNR and CDR2 FQNEAQ (reference sequence). V was pared by 6 bases and J by 3 bases, with 11 bases between. The CDR3 spells CASSQDGKETQYF. The CDR3 nucleotides read TGTGCCAGCAGTCAGGACGGAAAAGAGACCCAGTACTTC.

This rearrangement joins TRBV15 to TRBJ1-3; tentatively, D is TRBD1 (5 bases). V was cut by 0 bases and J by 3 bases, with 12 bases left in between. The germline V gene has CDR1 LNHNV and CDR2 YYDKDF (reference sequence). The CDR3 consists of 16 residues. CDR3 bases: TGTGCCACCAGCAGAGATCGGTGGGACGGTGGAAACACCATATATTTT. Protein: CATSRDRWDGGNTIYF.

This clonotype was seen a handful of times. The rearrangement links TRBV7-9 to TRBJ2-1; D gene uncertain. The CDR3 has 13 residues. The ends were cut back, 5 bases at V and 10 bases at J, with 15 bases in the middle. From germline, CDR1 is SEHNR and CDR2 FQNEAQ (reference sequence). The CDR3 DNA reads TGTGCCAGCAGCCCGCTGGGGAAGGAAGAGCAGTTCTTC. The encoded protein is CASSPLGKEEQFF.

The sample holds many counts of this clonotype. The V and J genes are TRBV6-2 or TRBV6-3 and TRBJ2-7; D remains ambiguous. Germline CDR1 reads MNHEY; CDR2 reads SVGEGT. CDR3 length: 11 amino acids. V lost 5 bases and J lost 0, with 2 bases in between. The CDR3 is CASSTSYEQYV. Written as DNA, the CDR3 is TGTGCCAGCAGTACCTCCTACGAGCAGTACGTC.

This chain uses TRBV27 with TRBJ1-3; the match to TRBD1 covers 9 bases. Germline V gene lookup returns CDR1 MNHEY and CDR2 SMNVEV (reference sequence). The V segment lost 5 bases and the J segment 2 bases; nucleotides outside the gene matches: 7. The CDR3 extends over 16 amino acids. The CDR3 loop is CASSTGTGFPGNTIYF. CDR3 DNA sequence: TGTGCCAGCAGTACCGGGACAGGGTTCCCTGGAAACACCATATATTTT.

To note about this clonotype: Being one base from a much bigger clone, this may be a read error. The CDR3 loop reads CVGKQGLNTEAFF. CDR3 sequence (DNA): TGTGTCGGAAAACAGGGGCTCAACACTGAAGCTTTCTTT. V is TRBV28 and J is TRBJ1-1; 7 nucleotides line up with TRBD1. Germline V gene lookup returns CDR1 MDHEN and CDR2 SYDVKM. The CDR3 is made up of 13 amino acids. Together with reference TRBV28 and TRBJ1-1, the CDR3 gives the full variable domain: DVKVTQSSRYLVKRTGEKVFLECVQDMDHENMFWYRQDPGLGLRLIYFSYDVKMKEKGDIPEGYSVSREKKERFSLILESASTNQTSMYLCVGKQGLNTEAFFGQGTRLTVV.

This clonotype showed up just a few times. This rearrangement joins TRBV19 to TRBJ1-1; TRBD1 agrees at 8 bases. CDR1 and CDR2 (germline): LNHDA, SQIVND (reference sequence). The trim removed 2 bases at V and 5 bases at J, leaving 7 bases unmatched. The CDR3 length is 15 residues. The CDR3 sequence is CASSINPGGRTEAFF. The CDR3 bases are TGTGCCAGTAGTATAAATCCAGGGGGCCGGACTGAAGCTTTCTTT. Full variable domain (rest looked up from reference TRBV19 and TRBJ1-1): DGGITQSPKYLFRKEGQNVTLSCEQNLNHDAMYWYRQDPGQGLRLIYYSQIVNDFQKGDIAEGYSVSREKKESFPLTVTSAQKNPTAFYLCASSINPGGRTEAFFGQGTRLTVV.

This sequence joins TRBV6-5 and TRBJ2-3; tentative D call: TRBD2 (6 bases). The CDR3 consists of 14 residues. V lost 5 bases and J lost 5, with 14 bases in between. From germline, CDR1 is MNHEY and CDR2 SVGAGI. This CDR3 is CASSLRGLLDTQYF. CDR3 coding DNA: TGTGCCAGCAGTCTCCGGGGACTGTTAGATACGCAGTATTTT.

The CDR3 DNA sequence: TGTGCCAGCAGCTTAGGGGCAGGGGGCATTAACGAGCAGTACTTC. Protein sequence: CASSLGAGGINEQYF. The genes are TRBV7-9 and TRBJ2-7, with 8 bases lining up with TRBD1. The CDR3 has 15 amino acids. V dropped 1 base and J dropped 5; count of bases not matched to a gene: 7. CDR1 is SEHNR and CDR2 is FQNEAQ in the germline V gene (reference sequence).